The 3 T cell receptor beta chains in this list originate from one sample, sequenced in a study of T cell responses to AZD1222 COVID-19 vaccine. Profiled with immunoSEQ multiplex PCR; TCRdb holds only in-frame clones, not every one. The sample shows around 160,000 clones, approximately 94% of them seen only once. Source: peripheral blood, taken on day 0 of AZD1222 vaccination. Receptors were obtained from an adult in good health.

This chain links TRBV4-1 with TRBJ2-5; the D gene is possibly TRBD2 (6 bases). V lost 5 bases and J 13 bases, leaving 23 bases between the germline ends. This CDR3 comprises 14 residues. Germline values: CDR1 MGHRA, CDR2 YSYEKL. The CDR3: CASSAGPELLLRYF. Here the CDR3 DNA reads TGCGCCAGCAGCGCGGGACCTGAGTTACTTTTGCGGTACTTC.

This clone was found once. V and J are TRBV6-5 and TRBJ1-6, with no clear D. Trimming removed 0 bases at V and 8 bases at J, with 14 bases between. The CDR3 sequence is 16 residues long. Germline V gene data show CDR1 as MNHEY and CDR2 as SVGAGI. As DNA, the CDR3 is TGTGCCAGCAGTTACTCGATATCCGGAGCCCATTCACCCCTCCACTTT. Protein sequence: CASSYSISGAHSPLHF.

The rearrangement links TRBV5-1 to TRBJ1-1; D ambiguous. Trimming removed 1 base from V and 3 bases from J, with 7 bases in between. The germline V gene has CDR1 SGHRS and CDR2 YFSETQ. This CDR3 spans 13 amino acids. The CDR3 sequence is CASSLKRDTEAFF. CDR3 DNA sequence: TGCGCCAGCAGCTTGAAGAGGGACACTGAAGCTTTCTTT.